These 5 T cell receptor beta chains originate from one sample sequenced in a study of blood T cells in healthy people across ages (dated by TCRdb to between 2014 and 2017). Library generation was performed with 5' RACE. For sequencing, an Illumina HiSeq 2500 was employed. A second PCR of about 7 to 12 cycles was performed with a sample-barcoded 5' primer and a J-beta primer mix. TCRdb's own reprocessing of the public reads used fastp at Q25 and MiXCR and kept productive beta chains. Every distinct CDR3 protein forms one entry, paired with its most common genes and DNA. This sample holds 600,000 to 800,000 distinct CDR3 sequences; 20% to 25% were observed only once. 3.6% of the sample is taken by the ten largest. The specimen sequenced was blood. These receptors were taken from a man between 65 and 85 years old in good health.

This clonotype was counted a few times. The chain carries TRBV9 and TRBJ1-6; D might be TRBD1 (5 bases). The germline V gene encodes CDR1 SGDLS and CDR2 YYNGEE. V lost 4 bases and J lost 6, with 14 bases in between. The CDR3 runs 15 residues. DNA for the CDR3: TGTGCCAGCAGCCCGGTGAGGGGAGGTAATTCACCCCTCCACTTT. Translation gives CASSPVRGGNSPLHF.

CDR3 DNA: TGCGCCAGCAGCGTGACAGGTGAGAACACTGAAGCTTTCTTT. Amino acids: CASSVTGENTEAFF. The rearrangement joins TRBV5-1 to TRBJ1-1, with D possibly being TRBD1 (6 bases). The germline CDR1 and CDR2 sequences are SGHRS and YFSETQ. This CDR3 contains 14 residues. V lost 4 bases and J 1 base, leaving 11 bases between the germline ends.

The V call is TRBV9, the J call TRBJ2-2, with 7 positions matching TRBD2. Germline assignment: CDR1 SGDLS and CDR2 YYNGEE. V lost 3 bases and J lost 0; bases outside the gene matches: 5. CDR3 length: 16 residues. The CDR3 DNA reads TGTGCCAGCAGCGGACCTAGCGGAGCGAACACCGGGGAGCTGTTTTTT. This codes for CASSGPSGANTGELFF.

V gene TRBV28 combines with J gene TRBJ2-7, with D possibly being TRBD1 (5 bases). The CDR3 consists of 16 residues. Trimming shortened V by 10 bases and J by 0 bases, and 22 bases separated the two germline ends. Germline V gene lookup returns CDR1 MDHEN and CDR2 SYDVKM. CDR3 sequence reads: CATLPKYRRSSYEQYF. CDR3 sequence (DNA): TGTGCCACCCTGCCCAAATACAGGCGGAGCTCCTACGAGCAGTACTTC.

In this sample, this clonotype turned up once. The V gene is TRBV20-1, the J gene TRBJ1-1, with 8 positions matching TRBD1. Germline values: CDR1 DFQATT, CDR2 SNEGSKA (reference sequence). The CDR3 extends over 13 amino acids. V lost 5 bases, J lost 5 bases, and 7 bases stayed unmatched. The CDR3 here is CSAPGQAETEAFF. CDR3 DNA sequence: TGCAGTGCTCCGGGACAGGCAGAGACTGAAGCTTTCTTT.